Listed below are T cell receptor beta chains from one sample, sequenced in a study of T cell repertoires in cytomegalovirus infection. Each CDR3 protein gets one entry after TCRdb re-called the reads with MiXCR. This sample has some 280,000 distinct CDR3 sequences; 12% to 15% occur once, and the top ten carry about 10%. Sequences were obtained from PBMCs. The origin of the receptors is a human donor in good health (CMV status not recorded). Some clones in this sample may be carry-over from other donors' samples. CDR3s include the opening cysteine and the closing phenylalanine or tryptophan. A D gene is named only where the DNA matches it firmly. Only some rows state a clone size, as once, few, many or a class for expanded clones.

v_gene	j_gene	len	abundance	d_gene	CDR3nt	CDR3aa
TRBV6-2/TRBV6-3	TRBJ2-7	13	NA	TRBD2	TGTGCCAGCAGTTACTCGACTAGCGGACTGAAGCACTTC	CASSYSTSGLKHF
TRBV7-2	TRBJ2-1	15	many	NA	TGTGCCAGCAGCCCCTCCTCTAGGGGCTACAATGAGCAGTTCTTC	CASSPSSRGYNEQFF
TRBV19	TRBJ2-1	12	few	NA	TGTGCCAGTTGGGCTAGCCCTCATGAGCAGTTCTTC	CASWASPHEQFF
TRBV28	TRBJ1-1	15	few	NA	TGTGCCAGCAGTTTAGATCAGGGCACTAACACTGAAGCTTTCTTT	CASSLDQGTNTEAFF
TRBV11-2	TRBJ2-1	14	NA	NA	TGTGCCAGCAGCACACCCGGTGGGGGCAGGGAGCAGTTCTTC	CASSTPGGGREQFF
TRBV2	TRBJ1-1	15	few	TRBD1	TGTGCCAGCAGTCCCCGACAGGGAATGGACACTGAAGCTTTCTTT	CASSPRQGMDTEAFF
TRBV7-8	TRBJ2-1	16	many	NA	TGTGCCAGCAGCTTAGGGCAGACAAGCTCCTACAATGAGCAGTTCTTC	CASSLGQTSSYNEQFF
TRBV7-2	TRBJ2-7	16	many	NA	TGTGCCAGCAGCTTAGAGGGGACTGTCCTCTCCTACGAGCAGTACTTC	CASSLEGTVLSYEQYF
TRBV2	TRBJ1-1	13	many	NA	TGTGCCAGCAGTGAAGCAACGAACACTGAAGCTTTCTTT	CASSEATNTEAFF
TRBV29-1	TRBJ1-1	15	many	TRBD1	TGCAGCGTCCCTCACGGGGACAGACTGAACACTGAAGCTTTCTTT	CSVPHGDRLNTEAFF
TRBV7-3	TRBJ2-7	13	NA	TRBD1	TGTGCCAGCAGCTTAGAGGGGGCCAGCGAGCAGTACTTC	CASSLEGASEQYF
TRBV7-8	TRBJ2-3	17	many	TRBD2	TGTGCCAGCAGCTCCCTCTCCATAGCGGGGGTGAAGAATACGCAGTATTTT	CASSSLSIAGVKNTQYF
TRBV29-1	TRBJ2-2	13	many	TRBD2	TGCAGCGTTGTAGCGGGAGGGACCGGGGAGCTGTTTTTT	CSVVAGGTGELFF
TRBV10-2	TRBJ1-4	16	NA	NA	TGCGCCAGCAGTGAGGCTACCGGAATAACTAATGAAAAACTGTTTTTT	CASSEATGITNEKLFF
TRBV27	TRBJ2-5	16	NA	TRBD2	TGTGCCAGCAGTACACTTAGTGGCGGGAGTGGGGAGACCCAGTACTTC	CASSTLSGGSGETQYF
TRBV12-5	TRBJ2-1	12	NA	NA	TGTGCTAGTGGTTTATCCCCGAATGAGCAGTTCTTC	CASGLSPNEQFF
TRBV4-3	TRBJ1-2	15	NA	NA	TGCGCCAGCAGCCACTCCGGGACGGCTAACTATGGCTACACCTTC	CASSHSGTANYGYTF
TRBV10-3	TRBJ2-1	14	NA	NA	TGTGCCTCCCAGAGTTCGACTCACCTGGCCGAGCAGTTCTTC	CASQSSTHLAEQFF
TRBV7-9	TRBJ2-3	15	many	NA	TGTGCCAGCAGCTCGGGTGTCCCTAGCACAGATACGCAGTATTTT	CASSSGVPSTDTQYF
TRBV12-3/TRBV12-4	TRBJ2-3	14	few	NA	TGTGCCAGCACCTCAAGGGCTTACACAGATACGCAGTATTTT	CASTSRAYTDTQYF
TRBV7-2	TRBJ2-7	13	many	NA	TGTGCCAGCAGCTTTTCGTTAGAGGTCGAGCAGTACTTC	CASSFSLEVEQYF
TRBV18	TRBJ1-4	13	NA	TRBD1	TGTGCCAGCTCAGACAGGGGCGGTGAAAAACTGTTTTTT	CASSDRGGEKLFF
TRBV6-1	TRBJ2-7	14	many	TRBD1	TGTGCCAGCAGCTCCGGACAGGGGATCGACGAGCAGTACTTC	CASSSGQGIDEQYF
TRBV28	TRBJ2-1	14	many	TRBD1	TGTGCCAGCCATTTCTCCGGGACAGACAATGAGCAGTTCTTC	CASHFSGTDNEQFF
TRBV14	TRBJ1-2	16	NA	TRBD1	TGTGCCAGCAGCCAAGTAACTAGGGGGCCTAACTATGGCTACACCTTC	CASSQVTRGPNYGYTF
TRBV7-3	TRBJ1-1	11	many	NA	TGTGCCAGCAGTGACAACACTGAAGCTTTCTTT	CASSDNTEAFF
TRBV20-1	TRBJ2-5	20	many	NA	TGCAGTGCTAGAGACGCCGGACCCTGGCTAGCAGGGGCCACGGAAGAGACCCAGTACTTC	CSARDAGPWLAGATEETQYF